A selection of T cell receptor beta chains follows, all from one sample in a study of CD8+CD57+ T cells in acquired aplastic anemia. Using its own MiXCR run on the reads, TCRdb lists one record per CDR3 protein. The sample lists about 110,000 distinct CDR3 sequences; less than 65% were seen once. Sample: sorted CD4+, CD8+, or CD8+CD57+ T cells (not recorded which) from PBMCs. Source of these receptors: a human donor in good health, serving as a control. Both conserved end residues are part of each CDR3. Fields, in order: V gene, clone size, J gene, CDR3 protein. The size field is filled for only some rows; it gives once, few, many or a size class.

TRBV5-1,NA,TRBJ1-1,CASSLSTGTTEAFF
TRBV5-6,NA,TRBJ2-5,CASSLRTGGSETQYF
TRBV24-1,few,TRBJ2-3,CATSAWGTSTDTQYF
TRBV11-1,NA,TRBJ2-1,CASSPQVGKSSYNEQFF
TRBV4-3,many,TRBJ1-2,CASSQDLGDNYGYTF
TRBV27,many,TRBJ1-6,CASRLRPTGPLEISPLHF
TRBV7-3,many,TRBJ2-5,CASSFSGGEETQYF
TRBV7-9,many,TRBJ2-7,CASSLAEGAGDEQYF
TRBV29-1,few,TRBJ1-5,CSVPGTGDSETQHF
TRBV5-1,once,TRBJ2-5,CASRKGGGIKETQYF
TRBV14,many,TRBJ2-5,CASSQEVPGLEKTPQGTQYF
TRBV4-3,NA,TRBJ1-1,CASSQDRGHDTEAFF
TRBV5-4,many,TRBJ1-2,CASRFPGTGSDGYTF
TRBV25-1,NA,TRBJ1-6,CASSELLSGGVQGKNSPLHF
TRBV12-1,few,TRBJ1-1,CASSFAIDRAEAFF
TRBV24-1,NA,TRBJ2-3,CATSVARGSLDTQYF
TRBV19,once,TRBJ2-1,CASSAGQGRGEQFF
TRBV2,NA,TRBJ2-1,CASSGYTSAPRNEQFF
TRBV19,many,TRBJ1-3,CASRWGDLAGNTIYF
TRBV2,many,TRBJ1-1,CASSEVRVNTEAFF
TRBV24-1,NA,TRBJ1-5,CATRDRVGQPQHF
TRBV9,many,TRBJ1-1,CASSVDTSNTEAFF
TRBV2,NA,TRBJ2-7,CASGSSFSVEQYF
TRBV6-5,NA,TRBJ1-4,CASSYSGLGATNEKLFF
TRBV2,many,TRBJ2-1,CASSEPGVNSYNEQFF
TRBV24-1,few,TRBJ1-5,CATSDSWGPGQPQHF
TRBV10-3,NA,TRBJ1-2,CAISEQQGRGYTF
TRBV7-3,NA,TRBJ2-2,CASSRDFLGELFF
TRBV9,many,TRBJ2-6,CASSEPGQGATGANVLTF